This is a list of T cell receptor beta chains from one sample in a study of T cell repertoires in cytomegalovirus infection. MiXCR was run by TCRdb on the reads, yielding one entry per CDR3 protein. The data hold approximately 750,000 distinct CDR3 sequences, with 35% to 45% observed a single time. The sample consisted of PBMCs. The receptors derive from a human donor in good health (CMV status not recorded). Some clones in this sample may be carry-over from other donors' samples. CDR3s leave out the opening cysteine and the closing phenylalanine or tryptophan. Fields, in order: J gene, V gene, CDR3 protein.

>TRBJ2-1|TRBV20-1
SAPDYPSYNEQF
>TRBJ2-1|TRBV7-2
ASSLSSNNEQF
>TRBJ2-5|TRBV12-3/TRBV12-4
ASSFYSYQETQY
>TRBJ2-7|TRBV5-6
ASSLPERSYEQY
>TRBJ2-3|TRBV6-5
ASSLAGTSFVETQY
>TRBJ2-4|TRBV19
ASSSGELAKNIQY
>TRBJ2-1|TRBV29-1
SVERGRKNEQF
>TRBJ1-5|TRBV2
ASSADRAGSQPQH
>TRBJ1-6|TRBV6-1
ASSTGQGIDSPLH
>TRBJ2-2|TRBV28
ASSSPSLPGELF
>TRBJ1-2|TRBV5-6
ASRRDLNYGYT
>TRBJ2-7|TRBV9
ASSVEVGSYEQY
>TRBJ1-1|TRBV19
ASSIQGGTEAF
>TRBJ2-5|TRBV5-1
ASSLAAGGGSQETQY
>TRBJ2-7|TRBV14
ASSETQGAIGEQY
>TRBJ1-2|TRBV28
AIGTGGLSYT
>TRBJ2-1|TRBV20-1
SAPDRGNEQF
>TRBJ2-2|TRBV2
ASKGLAGGNTGELF
>TRBJ2-7|TRBV12-3/TRBV12-4
ASSPRHEQY
>TRBJ2-5|TRBV5-4
ASSTQGRRETQY
>TRBJ2-7|TRBV5-4
ASSNPSGSVYEQY
>TRBJ1-1|TRBV3-1
ASSQWGALEAF
>TRBJ1-5|TRBV7-9
ASSLAGRTEIDQPQH
>TRBJ2-5|TRBV7-9
ASRSPSRGETQY
>TRBJ1-2|TRBV5-5
ASSHTSGFGYT
>TRBJ2-3|TRBV7-2
ASSLSAGPDTQY
>TRBJ1-5|TRBV28
ASSLLALAQH
>TRBJ2-1|TRBV5-1
ASSLAGRNEQF
>TRBJ2-1|TRBV27
ASSFTPPGYNEQF
>TRBJ1-1|TRBV6-8
ASILGWVGEAF
>TRBJ1-1|TRBV29-1
SVGRDTEAF
>TRBJ2-1|TRBV28
ASRTPGVHYNEQF
>TRBJ2-5|TRBV7-9
ASSILVVSRGETQY
>TRBJ2-1|TRBV7-8
ASSVSTSGSSYNEQF
>TRBJ2-1|TRBV7-6
ASSILQVYNEQF
>TRBJ2-1|TRBV5-1
ASSLDPRGGRNEQF
>TRBJ2-1|TRBV27
ASSFDGGGNEQF
>TRBJ1-6|TRBV7-8
ASSLVAGGSPLH
>TRBJ2-1|TRBV11-3
DSSVVDNEQF
>TRBJ2-3|TRBV30
AWSRGLAGADTQY
>TRBJ1-3|TRBV4-1
ASSQVGGSSGNTIY
>TRBJ2-1|TRBV19
ASTDWESSYNEQF
>TRBJ1-5|TRBV19
ASSISGTLNQPQH
>TRBJ1-2|TRBV10-3
AISGYLTNYGYT
>TRBJ2-5|TRBV9
ASSVASGGQETQY
>TRBJ1-5|TRBV3-1
ASSLGHRNQPQH
>TRBJ2-6|TRBV27
ASSLFIRTGANVLT
>TRBJ2-2|TRBV10-3
AIRLVAGGPNTGELF
>TRBJ1-4|TRBV7-9
ASSIPPNEKLF
>TRBJ1-2|TRBV6-5
ASSLARGFTRGYT
>TRBJ1-3|TRBV7-9
ASSFSALGDTIY
>TRBJ1-4|TRBV28
ASTIPPLARGTEKLF
>TRBJ2-4|TRBV28
ASSTPGGLAKNIQY
>TRBJ1-5|TRBV28
ASSWGKVQPQH
>TRBJ1-1|TRBV6-5
ASSFRGRRMNTEAF
>TRBJ2-6|TRBV7-2
ASSLVWAGGANVLT
>TRBJ1-6|TRBV12-3/TRBV12-4
ASSPQVMALH
>TRBJ2-2|TRBV25-1
ASSEPGARTGELF
>TRBJ2-7|TRBV7-8
ASSLVWVSSYEQY
>TRBJ1-2|TRBV11-2
ASSTHPFNYGYT